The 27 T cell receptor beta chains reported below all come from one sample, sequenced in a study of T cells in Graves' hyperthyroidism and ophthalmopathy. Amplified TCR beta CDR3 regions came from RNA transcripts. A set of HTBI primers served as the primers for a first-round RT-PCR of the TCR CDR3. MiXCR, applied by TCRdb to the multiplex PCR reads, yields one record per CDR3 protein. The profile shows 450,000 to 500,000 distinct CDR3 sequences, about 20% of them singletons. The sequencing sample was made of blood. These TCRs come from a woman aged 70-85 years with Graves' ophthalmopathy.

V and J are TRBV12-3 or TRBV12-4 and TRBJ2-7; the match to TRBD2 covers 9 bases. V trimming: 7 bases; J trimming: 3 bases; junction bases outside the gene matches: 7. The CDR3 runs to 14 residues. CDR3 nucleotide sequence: TGTGCCAGCAATCTAGCGGGATCAGGCTACGAGCAGTACTTC. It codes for CASNLAGSGYEQYF.

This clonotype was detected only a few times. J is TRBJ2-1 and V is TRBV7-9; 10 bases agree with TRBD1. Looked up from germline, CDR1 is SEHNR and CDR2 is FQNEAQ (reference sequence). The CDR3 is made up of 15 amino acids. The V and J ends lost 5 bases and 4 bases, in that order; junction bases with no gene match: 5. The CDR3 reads CASSVTGGGYNEQFF. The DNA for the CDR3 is TGTGCCAGCAGCGTGACAGGGGGCGGTTACAATGAGCAGTTCTTC.

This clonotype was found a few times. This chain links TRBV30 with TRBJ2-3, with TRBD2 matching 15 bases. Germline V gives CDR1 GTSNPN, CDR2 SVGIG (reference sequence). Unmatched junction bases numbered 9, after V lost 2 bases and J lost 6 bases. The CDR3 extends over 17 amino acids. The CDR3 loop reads CAWSPWTSGRAMDTQYF. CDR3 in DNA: TGTGCCTGGAGTCCTTGGACTAGCGGGAGGGCCATGGATACGCAGTATTTT.

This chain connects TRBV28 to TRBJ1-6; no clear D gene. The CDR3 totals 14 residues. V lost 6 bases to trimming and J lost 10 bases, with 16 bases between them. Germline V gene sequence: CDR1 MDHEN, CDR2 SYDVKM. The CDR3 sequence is CASSPVRVGSPLHF. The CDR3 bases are TGTGCCAGCAGCCCCGTCCGTGTCGGGTCACCCCTCCACTTT.

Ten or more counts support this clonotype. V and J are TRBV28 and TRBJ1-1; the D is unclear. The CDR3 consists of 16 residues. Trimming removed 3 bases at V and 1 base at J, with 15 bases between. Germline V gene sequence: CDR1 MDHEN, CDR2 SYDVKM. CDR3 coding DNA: TGTGCCAGCAGTTTTGCTTGGCGCGAGGGGAACACTGAAGCTTTCTTT. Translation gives CASSFAWREGNTEAFF.

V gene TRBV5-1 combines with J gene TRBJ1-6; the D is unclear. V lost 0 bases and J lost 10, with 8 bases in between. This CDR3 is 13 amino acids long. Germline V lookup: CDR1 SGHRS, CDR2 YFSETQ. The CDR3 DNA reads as TGCGCCAGCAGCTTGGGTTCTGGGTCACCCCTCCACTTT. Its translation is CASSLGSGSPLHF.

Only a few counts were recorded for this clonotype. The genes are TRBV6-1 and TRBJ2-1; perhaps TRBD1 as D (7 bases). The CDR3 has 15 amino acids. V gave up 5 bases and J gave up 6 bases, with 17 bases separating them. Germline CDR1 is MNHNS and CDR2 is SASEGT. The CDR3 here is CASSNNPGGGNEQFF. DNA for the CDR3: TGTGCCAGCAGTAACAACCCAGGGGGAGGCAATGAGCAGTTCTTC.

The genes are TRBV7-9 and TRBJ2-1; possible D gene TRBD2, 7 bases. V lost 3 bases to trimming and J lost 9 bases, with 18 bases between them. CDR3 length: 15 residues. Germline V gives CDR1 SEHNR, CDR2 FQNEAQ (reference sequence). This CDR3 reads CASSLGGPGRSEQFF. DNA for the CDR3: TGTGCCAGCAGCTTGGGGGGGCCCGGGAGGAGTGAGCAGTTCTTC.

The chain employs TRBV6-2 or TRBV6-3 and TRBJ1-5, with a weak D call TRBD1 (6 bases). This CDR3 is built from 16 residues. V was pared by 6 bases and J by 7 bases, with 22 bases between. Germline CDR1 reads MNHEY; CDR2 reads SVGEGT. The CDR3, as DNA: TGTGCCAGCAGCCAGACATCGCGACAGGTACACCAGCCCCAGCATTTT. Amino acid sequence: CASSQTSRQVHQPQHF.

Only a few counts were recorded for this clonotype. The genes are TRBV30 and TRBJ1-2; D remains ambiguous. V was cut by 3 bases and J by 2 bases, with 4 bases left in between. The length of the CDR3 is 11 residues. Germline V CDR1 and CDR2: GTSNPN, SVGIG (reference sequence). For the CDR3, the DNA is TGTGCCTGGAGGGGGAACTATGGCTACACCTTC. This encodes CAWRGNYGYTF.

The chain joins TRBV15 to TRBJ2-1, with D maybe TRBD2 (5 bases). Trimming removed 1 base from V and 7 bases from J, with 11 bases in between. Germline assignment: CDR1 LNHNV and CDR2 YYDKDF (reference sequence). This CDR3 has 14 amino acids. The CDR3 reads CATSRVDYRNEQFF. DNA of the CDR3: TGTGCCACCAGCAGAGTAGACTATAGGAATGAGCAGTTCTTC.

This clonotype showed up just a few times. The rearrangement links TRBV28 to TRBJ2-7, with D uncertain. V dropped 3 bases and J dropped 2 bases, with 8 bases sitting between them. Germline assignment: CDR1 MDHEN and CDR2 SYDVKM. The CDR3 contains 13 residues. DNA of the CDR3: TGTGCCAGCAGTTTTGGGATAGCCTACGAGCAGTACTTC. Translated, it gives CASSFGIAYEQYF.

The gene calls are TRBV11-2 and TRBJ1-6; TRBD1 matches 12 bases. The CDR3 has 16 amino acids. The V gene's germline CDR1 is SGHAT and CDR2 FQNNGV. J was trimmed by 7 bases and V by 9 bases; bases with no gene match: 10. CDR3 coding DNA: TGTGCCAGGGATTGCCGGGACAGGGGGCAGAATTCACCCCTCCACTTT. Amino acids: CARDCRDRGQNSPLHF.

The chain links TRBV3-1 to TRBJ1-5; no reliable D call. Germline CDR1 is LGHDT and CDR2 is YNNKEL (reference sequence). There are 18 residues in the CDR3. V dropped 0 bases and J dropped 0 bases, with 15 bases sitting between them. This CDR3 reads CASSQDWEASHSNQPQHF. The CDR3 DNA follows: TGTGCCAGCAGCCAAGATTGGGAGGCTTCGCATAGCAATCAGCCCCAGCATTTT.

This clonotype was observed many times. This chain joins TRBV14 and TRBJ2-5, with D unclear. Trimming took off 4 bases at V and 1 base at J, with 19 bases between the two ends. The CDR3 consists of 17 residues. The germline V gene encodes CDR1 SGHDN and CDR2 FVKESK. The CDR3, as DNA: TGTGCCAGCAGCCCCCGGGCAAACACTTGGCTCCAAGAGACCCAGTACTTC. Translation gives CASSPRANTWLQETQYF. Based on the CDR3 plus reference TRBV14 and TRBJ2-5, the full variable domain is EAGVTQFPSHSVIEKGQTVTLRCDPISGHDNLYWYRRVMGKEIKFLLHFVKESKQDESGMPNNRFLAERTGGTYSTLKVQPAELEDSGVYFCASSPRANTWLQETQYFGPGTRLLVL.

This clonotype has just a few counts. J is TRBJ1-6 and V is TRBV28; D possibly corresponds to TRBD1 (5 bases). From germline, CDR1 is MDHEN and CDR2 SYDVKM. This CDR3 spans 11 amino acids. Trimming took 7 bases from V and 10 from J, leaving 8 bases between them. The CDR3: CASMGVSPLHF. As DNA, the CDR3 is TGTGCCAGCATGGGGGTCTCACCCCTCCACTTT.

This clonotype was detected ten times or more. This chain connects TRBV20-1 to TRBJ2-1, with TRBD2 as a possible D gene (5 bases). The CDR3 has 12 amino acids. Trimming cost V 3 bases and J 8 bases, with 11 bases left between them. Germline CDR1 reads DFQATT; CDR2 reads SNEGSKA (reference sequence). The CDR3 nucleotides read TGCAGTGCTAGTTCGACTACCGATGAGCAGTTCTTC. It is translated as CSASSTTDEQFF.

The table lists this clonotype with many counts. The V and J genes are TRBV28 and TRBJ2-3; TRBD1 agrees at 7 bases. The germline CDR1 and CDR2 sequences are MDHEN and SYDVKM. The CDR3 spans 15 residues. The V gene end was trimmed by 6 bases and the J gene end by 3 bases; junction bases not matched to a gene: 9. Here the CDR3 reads CASRQRQGRTDTQYF. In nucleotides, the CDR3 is TGTGCCAGCAGGCAAAGACAGGGCCGAACAGATACGCAGTATTTT. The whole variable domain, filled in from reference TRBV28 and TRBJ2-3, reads DVKVTQSSRYLVKRTGEKVFLECVQDMDHENMFWYRQDPGLGLRLIYFSYDVKMKEKGDIPEGYSVSREKKERFSLILESASTNQTSMYLCASRQRQGRTDTQYFGPGTRLTVL.

CDR3 DNA: TGTGCCAGCAGCTTCCAACAGGGGGCCTTCTACGAGCAGTACTTC. Its protein product is CASSFQQGAFYEQYF. This chain joins TRBV7-2 and TRBJ2-7; 9 bases fit TRBD1. Germline lookup yields CDR1 SGHTA and CDR2 FQGNSA. This CDR3 has 15 residues. V lost 3 bases and J lost 3; bases outside the gene matches: 6.

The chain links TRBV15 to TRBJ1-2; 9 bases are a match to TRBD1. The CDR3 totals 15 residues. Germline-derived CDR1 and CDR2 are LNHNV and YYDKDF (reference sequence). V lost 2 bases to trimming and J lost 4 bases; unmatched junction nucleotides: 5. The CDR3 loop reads CATSRSAQGAYGYTF. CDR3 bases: TGTGCCACCAGCAGAAGCGCACAGGGGGCCTATGGCTACACCTTC.

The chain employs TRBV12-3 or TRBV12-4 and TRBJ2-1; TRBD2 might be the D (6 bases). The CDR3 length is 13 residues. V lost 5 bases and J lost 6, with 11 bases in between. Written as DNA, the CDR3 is TGTGCCAGCAGTCTAAAGACTAGCAATGAGCAGTTCTTC. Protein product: CASSLKTSNEQFF.

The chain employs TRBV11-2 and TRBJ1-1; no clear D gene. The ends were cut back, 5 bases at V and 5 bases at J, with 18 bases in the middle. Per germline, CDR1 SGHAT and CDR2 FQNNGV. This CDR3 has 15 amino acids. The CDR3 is CASSPLGGLGTEAFF. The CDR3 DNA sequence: TGTGCCAGCAGCCCCCTCGGTGGGCTGGGAACTGAAGCTTTCTTT.

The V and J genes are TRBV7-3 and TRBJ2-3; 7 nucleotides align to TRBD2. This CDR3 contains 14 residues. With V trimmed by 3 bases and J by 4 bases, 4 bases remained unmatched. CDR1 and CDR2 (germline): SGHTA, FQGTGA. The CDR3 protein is CASSLEGGPDTQYF. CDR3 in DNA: TGTGCCAGCAGCTTGGAGGGAGGGCCAGATACGCAGTATTTT. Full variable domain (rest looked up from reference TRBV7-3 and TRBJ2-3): GAGVSQTPSNKVTEKGKYVELRCDPISGHTALYWYRQSLGQGPEFLIYFQGTGAADDSGLPNDRFFAVRPEGSVSTLKIQRTERGDSAVYLCASSLEGGPDTQYFGPGTRLTVL.

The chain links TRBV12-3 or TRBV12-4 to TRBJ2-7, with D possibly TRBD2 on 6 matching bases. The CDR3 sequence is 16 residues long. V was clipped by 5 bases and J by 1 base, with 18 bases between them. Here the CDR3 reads CASSLTSFGGSYEQYF. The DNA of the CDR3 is TGTGCCAGCAGTCTCACATCCTTTGGAGGGTCCTACGAGCAGTACTTC.

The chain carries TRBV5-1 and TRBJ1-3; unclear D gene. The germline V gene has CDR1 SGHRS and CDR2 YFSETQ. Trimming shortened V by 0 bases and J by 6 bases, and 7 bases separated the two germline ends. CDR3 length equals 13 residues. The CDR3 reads CASSLDGVNTIYF. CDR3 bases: TGCGCCAGCAGCTTGGACGGCGTAAACACCATATATTTT.

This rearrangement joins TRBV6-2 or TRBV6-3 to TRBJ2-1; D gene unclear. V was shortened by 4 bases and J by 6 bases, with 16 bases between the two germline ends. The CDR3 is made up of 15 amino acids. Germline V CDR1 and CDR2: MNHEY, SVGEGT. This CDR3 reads CASSFRDLRLNEQFF. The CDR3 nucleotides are TGTGCCAGCAGTTTTAGGGATTTGCGGCTCAATGAGCAGTTCTTC.

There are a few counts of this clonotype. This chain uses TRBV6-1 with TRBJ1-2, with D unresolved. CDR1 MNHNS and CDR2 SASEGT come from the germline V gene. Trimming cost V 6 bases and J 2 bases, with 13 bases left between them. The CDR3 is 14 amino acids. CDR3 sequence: CASSPQSPNYGYTF. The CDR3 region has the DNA TGTGCCAGCAGCCCCCAAAGCCCCAACTATGGCTACACCTTC.